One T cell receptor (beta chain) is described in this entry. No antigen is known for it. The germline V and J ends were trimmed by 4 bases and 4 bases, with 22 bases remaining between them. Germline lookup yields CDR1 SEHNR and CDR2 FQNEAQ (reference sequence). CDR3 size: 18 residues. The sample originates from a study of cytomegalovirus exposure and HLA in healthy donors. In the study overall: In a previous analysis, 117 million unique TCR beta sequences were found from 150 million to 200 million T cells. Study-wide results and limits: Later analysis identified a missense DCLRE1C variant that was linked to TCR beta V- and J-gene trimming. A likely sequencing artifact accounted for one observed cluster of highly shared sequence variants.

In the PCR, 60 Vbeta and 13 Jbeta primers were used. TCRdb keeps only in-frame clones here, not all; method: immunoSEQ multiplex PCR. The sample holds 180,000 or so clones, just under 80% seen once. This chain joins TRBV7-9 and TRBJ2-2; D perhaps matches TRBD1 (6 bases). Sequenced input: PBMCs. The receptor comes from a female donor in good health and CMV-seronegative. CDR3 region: CASSSSGTLSVGTGELFF. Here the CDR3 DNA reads TGTGCCAGCAGCTCGTCCGGGACACTCTCCGTGGGCACCGGGGAGCTGTTTTTT.